Listed below are T cell receptor beta chains from one sample, sequenced in a study of neurological immune-mediated disorders. One entry per CDR3 protein results from TCRdb running MiXCR on the 5' RACE reads. The sample includes about 30,000 distinct CDR3 sequences, approximately 5% of them seen just once. What was sequenced was CD4+ T cells from blood. The receptors derive from a woman between 45 and 60 years old in good health. Each CDR3 is given with its conserved first and last residue. D genes are given only for firm matches. Size is omitted from some rows. Given values are once, few, many or a class for expanded clones.

cdr3_length,j_call,clone_size,d_call,v_call,cdr3_nt,cdr3_aa
17,TRBJ2-3,many,TRBD2,TRBV5-1,TGCGCCAGCAGCGGGGGGGTGATGACAACTAGCACAGATACGCAGTATTTT,CASSGGVMTTSTDTQYF
13,TRBJ1-6,many,TRBD1,TRBV20-1,TGCAGTGCACGACAGGGTGCCACGTTGACCCTCCACTTT,CSARQGATLTLHF
14,TRBJ1-5,many,.,TRBV9,TGTGCCAGCAGCAAGGGGGGGGGGAATCAGCCCCAGCATTTT,CASSKGGGNQPQHF
14,TRBJ2-1,medium-sized,.,TRBV3-1,TGTGCCACAGATGGGGCGGGAAGGGGCGATGAGCAGTTCTTC,CATDGAGRGDEQFF
15,TRBJ1-6,many,.,TRBV20-1,TGCAGTGCTAGCGACTCAGGGTTCCATAATTCACCCCTCCACTTT,CSASDSGFHNSPLHF
14,TRBJ1-5,many,.,TRBV6-2/TRBV6-3,TGTGCCAGCATCAAGGAAGGGTTTAGTCAGCCCCAGCATTTT,CASIKEGFSQPQHF
13,TRBJ1-2,many,.,TRBV5-1,TGCGCCAGCAGCTTGGTTGAATCCCAGAGCTACACCTTC,CASSLVESQSYTF
17,TRBJ2-1,many,.,TRBV14,TGTGCCAGCAGCCAAGGATCGGCCCCAGAGCACTACAATGAGCAGTTCTTC,CASSQGSAPEHYNEQFF
13,TRBJ1-2,medium-sized,.,TRBV28,TGTGCCAGCAGTTTCGGACTCACGTATGGCTACACCTTC,CASSFGLTYGYTF
17,TRBJ1-2,many,TRBD1,TRBV5-6,TGTGCCAGCAGCTCTCCGGGACAGGGGGCGCAAGGCTATGGCTACACCTTC,CASSSPGQGAQGYGYTF
18,TRBJ2-1,many,.,TRBV5-6,TGTGCCAGCAGCTTGGAACAGGGTTTTGGATCGTCGTACAATGAGCAGTTCTTC,CASSLEQGFGSSYNEQFF
16,TRBJ2-3,many,TRBD2,TRBV7-6,TGTGCCAGCAGCCCCCGACCCAGCGGGGGGGCAGATACGCAGTATTTT,CASSPRPSGGADTQYF
14,TRBJ2-7,medium-sized,TRBD2,TRBV29-1,TGCAGCGCGACTAGCGGGGGGCCCTGGGGTGAGCAGTACTTC,CSATSGGPWGEQYF
13,TRBJ2-7,many,.,TRBV20-1,TGCAGTTCCGGAGGGCTAGCCTCCTACGAGCAGTACTTC,CSSGGLASYEQYF
13,TRBJ2-2,many,.,TRBV5-1,TGCGCCAGCAGCTTGGAGGGGGCCGGGGAGCTGTTTTTT,CASSLEGAGELFF
13,TRBJ1-2,many,TRBD1,TRBV27,TGTGCCAGCAGTTCAGGGGGCTGGACTGGCTACACCTTC,CASSSGGWTGYTF
14,TRBJ2-1,many,TRBD2,TRBV10-3,TGTGCCATCAGTATAACTAGCGGGAACAATGAGCAGTTCTTC,CAISITSGNNEQFF
14,TRBJ1-1,many,.,TRBV6-7,TGTGCCAGCAGGTATGGTACTGCGAGCACTGAAGCTTTCTTT,CASRYGTASTEAFF
13,TRBJ1-1,many,.,TRBV7-6,TGTGCCAGCAGCCCAGGGTGGAACACTGAAGCTTTCTTT,CASSPGWNTEAFF
15,TRBJ1-1,many,.,TRBV29-1,TGCAGCGTTGGTAATACACGAAATATGGACACTGAAGCTTTCTTT,CSVGNTRNMDTEAFF
14,TRBJ2-1,many,TRBD2,TRBV10-3,TGTGCCATCAGTGAGCGGGAGGCCTTCAATGAGCAGTTCTTC,CAISEREAFNEQFF
12,TRBJ2-3,many,.,TRBV9,TGTGCCAGCAGCGCCGGACTTTATACGCAGTATTTT,CASSAGLYTQYF
14,TRBJ2-1,many,.,TRBV20-1,TGCAGTGCTAGAGAAGTAGGGGCAGGCAATGAGCAGTTCTTC,CSAREVGAGNEQFF
15,TRBJ2-1,many,.,TRBV4-1,TGCGCCAGCAGCAAAAACCAAGGCTCCTACAATGAGCAGTTCTTC,CASSKNQGSYNEQFF
13,TRBJ1-6,many,.,TRBV3-1,TGTGCCAGCAGCCAAGGAGGGCACTCACCCCTCCACTTT,CASSQGGHSPLHF
13,TRBJ1-2,many,.,TRBV19,TGTGCCAGTAGAAAGACAGCCGACTATGGCTACACCTTC,CASRKTADYGYTF
14,TRBJ2-4,many,TRBD1,TRBV12-3/TRBV12-4,TGTGCCAGCAGTTTTCAGGACAGGGGACAGATTCAGTACTTC,CASSFQDRGQIQYF
14,TRBJ2-2,many,.,TRBV4-3,TGCGCCAGCAGCCTAGGACCTAACACCGGGGAGCTGTTTTTT,CASSLGPNTGELFF
13,TRBJ2-3,few,.,TRBV30,TGTGCCTGGAGTTCCGGGTTAGGGGATACGCAGTATTTT,CAWSSGLGDTQYF
14,TRBJ1-1,many,.,TRBV10-3,TGTGCCATCAGTGAGTCGGTTAGAGGGACTGAAGCTTTCTTT,CAISESVRGTEAFF
19,TRBJ1-4,many,.,TRBV7-8,TGTGCCAGCAGCTTAGCGGTTAGCGGACAGCTTGCAACTAATGAAAAACTGTTTTTT,CASSLAVSGQLATNEKLFF
15,TRBJ2-3,many,TRBD1,TRBV20-1,TGCAGTGCTAGTGGCACGGCAGGGGGATCAGATACGCAGTATTTT,CSASGTAGGSDTQYF
14,TRBJ2-5,many,TRBD2,TRBV28,TGTGCCAGCTCTGAAGCGGGAGGGGGAGAGACCCAGTACTTC,CASSEAGGGETQYF
13,TRBJ2-5,many,.,TRBV3-1,TGTGCCAGCAAACGGGGCGGTTCGGCGGCCCAGTACTTC,CASKRGGSAAQYF
14,TRBJ1-1,medium-sized,TRBD1,TRBV4-1,TGCGCCAGCAGCCAAGTAGACAGGGACCCTGAAGCTTTCTTT,CASSQVDRDPEAFF
12,TRBJ2-2,many,.,TRBV3-1,TGTGCCAGCAGCTACGGGACCGGGGAGCTGTTTTTT,CASSYGTGELFF
14,TRBJ1-5,many,.,TRBV5-1,TGCGCCAGCAGGAGGGACGGCGGAAATCAGCCCCAGCATTTT,CASRRDGGNQPQHF
15,TRBJ1-4,many,.,TRBV5-5,TGTGCCAGCAGCTTTTCAGGGGCAACTAATGAAAAACTGTTTTTT,CASSFSGATNEKLFF
15,TRBJ1-4,many,TRBD1,TRBV20-1,TGCAGTGCTAGGGGACAGTCGCCCTCGGGTGAAAAACTGTTTTTT,CSARGQSPSGEKLFF
15,TRBJ1-1,many,TRBD1,TRBV5-5,TGTGCCAGCAGCTTGAGCAGGGGGCAATGGACTGAAGCTTTCTTT,CASSLSRGQWTEAFF
11,TRBJ2-5,many,.,TRBV5-5,TGTGCCAGCAGCTTTAGAGAGACCCAGTACTTC,CASSFRETQYF
14,TRBJ1-1,many,.,TRBV10-3,TGTGCCATCAGTGGTGGCAGGGGAGACACTGAAGCTTTCTTT,CAISGGRGDTEAFF
16,TRBJ2-2,many,.,TRBV7-2,TGTGCCAGCAGCTTAACCCGCAGGGGATTTACCGGGGAGCTGTTTTTT,CASSLTRRGFTGELFF
16,TRBJ1-2,medium-sized,TRBD1,TRBV29-1,TGCAGCGTTGGGTCCCCAGGTGGACAGGGCCTCTATGGCTACACCTTC,CSVGSPGGQGLYGYTF
13,TRBJ2-7,many,.,TRBV20-1,TGCAGTGCTAGAGATCTCCATTCCTACGAGCAGTACTTC,CSARDLHSYEQYF
15,TRBJ2-1,many,TRBD1,TRBV5-1,TGCGCCAGCAGCGGAGGACAGGGGAGGTACAATGAGCAGTTCTTC,CASSGGQGRYNEQFF
13,TRBJ2-1,many,.,TRBV6-2/TRBV6-3,TGTGCCAGCAGTGCCTCCCGGGGAGGTGAGCAGTTCTTC,CASSASRGGEQFF
13,TRBJ2-1,many,TRBD2,TRBV20-1,TGCAGTGCTCCTCGGACTAGCCACAATGAGCAGTTCTTC,CSAPRTSHNEQFF
14,TRBJ1-4,many,.,TRBV6-5,TGTGCCAGCAGTCCAGGACAGCCCCGGGAAAAACTGTTTTTT,CASSPGQPREKLFF
15,TRBJ2-1,many,TRBD1,TRBV9,TGTGCCAGCAGCGTAGGACAGGGTAACTACAATGAGCAGTTCTTC,CASSVGQGNYNEQFF
12,TRBJ2-1,many,.,TRBV7-9,TGTGCCAGCAGCTTAGAACTTCCCAGGCAGTTCTTC,CASSLELPRQFF
14,TRBJ1-2,many,TRBD1,TRBV3-1,TGTGCCAGCAGCCAAGTCAACAGGGGGACTGGCTACACCTTC,CASSQVNRGTGYTF
18,TRBJ2-4,many,TRBD1,TRBV28,TGTGCCAGCAGTTTAATCGGGACAGGGGGCACGATCAAAAACATTCAGTACTTC,CASSLIGTGGTIKNIQYF
13,TRBJ1-4,.,TRBD1,TRBV2,TGTGCCAGCGGACAGGCCGTTAATGAAAAACTGTTTTTT,CASGQAVNEKLFF
14,TRBJ2-1,once,.,TRBV10-3,TGTGCCATCAGCAAAAGTGTGTTCGGGTCCGAGCAGTTCTTC,CAISKSVFGSEQFF
16,TRBJ2-1,many,.,TRBV20-1,TGCAGTGCCAGGGCCTACAGAGGGTTGCCTATAAATGAGCAGTTCTTC,CSARAYRGLPINEQFF
19,TRBJ2-3,.,.,TRBV3-1,.,CASSIYLCSVGRHTDTQYF
15,TRBJ2-1,many,TRBD2,TRBV9,TGTGCCAGCAGCGTAGGAAGCGTAGCGGGAGCCCTCCCGATCTTC,CASSVGSVAGALPIF
15,TRBJ2-6,many,.,TRBV11-2,TGTGCCAGCAGCTTAGAGCCCTCTGGGGCCAACGTCCTGACTTTC,CASSLEPSGANVLTF
13,TRBJ2-1,medium-sized,.,TRBV7-6,TGTGCCAGCAGCTTAATAGCCTACAATGAGCAGTTCTTC,CASSLIAYNEQFF